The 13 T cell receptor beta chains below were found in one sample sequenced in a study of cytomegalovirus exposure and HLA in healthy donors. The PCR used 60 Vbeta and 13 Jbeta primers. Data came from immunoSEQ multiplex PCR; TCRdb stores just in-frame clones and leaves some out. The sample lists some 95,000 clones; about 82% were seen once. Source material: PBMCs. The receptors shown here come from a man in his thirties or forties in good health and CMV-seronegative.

The CDR3 sequence is CASSGQLNTGELFF. The CDR3 coding sequence is TGCGCCAGCAGTGGGCAGTTGAACACCGGGGAGCTGTTTTTT. This chain uses TRBV5-1 with TRBJ2-2; D ambiguous. Trimming took 5 bases from V and 1 from J, leaving 9 bases between them. CDR3 length equals 14 residues. In germline, CDR1 is SGHRS, CDR2 YFSETQ. Full variable domain (outside the CDR3, taken from reference TRBV5-1 and TRBJ2-2): KAGVTQTPRYLIKTRGQQVTLSCSPISGHRSVSWYQQTPGQGLQFLFEYFSETQRNKGNFPGRFSGRQFSNSRSEMNVSTLELGDSALYLCASSGQLNTGELFFGEGSRLTVL.

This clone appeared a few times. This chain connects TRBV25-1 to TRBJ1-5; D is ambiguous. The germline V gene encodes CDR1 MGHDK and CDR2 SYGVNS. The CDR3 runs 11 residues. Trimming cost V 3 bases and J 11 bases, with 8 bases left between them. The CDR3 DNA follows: TGTGCCAGCAGTGAGGGCCAGGCCCAGCATTTT. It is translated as CASSEGQAQHF. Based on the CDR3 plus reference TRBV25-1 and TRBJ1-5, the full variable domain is EADIYQTPRYLVIGTGKKITLECSQTMGHDKMYWYQQDPGMELHLIHYSYGVNSTEKGDLSSESTVSRIRTEHFPLTLESARPSHTSQYLCASSEGQAQHFGDGTRLSIL.

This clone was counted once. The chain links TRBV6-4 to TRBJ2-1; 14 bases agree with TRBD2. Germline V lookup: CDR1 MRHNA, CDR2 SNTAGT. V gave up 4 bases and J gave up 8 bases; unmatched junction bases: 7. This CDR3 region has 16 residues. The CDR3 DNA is TGTGCCAGCAGTGCCAACGGACTAGCGGGGGGTTATGAGCAGTTCTTC. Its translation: CASSANGLAGGYEQFF.

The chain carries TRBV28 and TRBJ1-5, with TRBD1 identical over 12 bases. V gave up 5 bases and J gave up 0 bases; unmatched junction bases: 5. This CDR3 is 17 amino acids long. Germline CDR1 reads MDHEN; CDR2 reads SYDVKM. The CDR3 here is CASSPGTGGFSNQPQHF. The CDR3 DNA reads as TGTGCCAGCAGTCCCGGGACAGGGGGCTTTAGCAATCAGCCCCAGCATTTT.

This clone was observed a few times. The CDR3 here is CASAPTETQAFF. The CDR3 DNA sequence: TGTGCCAGCGCCCCTACCGAGACACAAGCTTTCTTT. The V gene is TRBV28, the J gene TRBJ1-1; no reliable D call. Between the trimmed V and J ends, which lost 8 bases and 9 bases, there was a span of 16 bases. The germline CDR1 and CDR2 sequences are MDHEN and SYDVKM. CDR3 length: 12 residues.

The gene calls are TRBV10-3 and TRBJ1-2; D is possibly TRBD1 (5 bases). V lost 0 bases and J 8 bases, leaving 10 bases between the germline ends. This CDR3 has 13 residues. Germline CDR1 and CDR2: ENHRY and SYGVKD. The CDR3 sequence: CAISESGRSGYTF. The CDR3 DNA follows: TGTGCCATCAGTGAGTCGGGGCGCAGCGGCTACACCTTC.

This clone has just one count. The CDR3 loop is CASSYIIVTEAFF. The CDR3 bases are TGTGCCAGCAGCTATATAATCGTCACTGAAGCTTTCTTT. The genes are TRBV7-2 and TRBJ1-1; no clear D. Per the germline V gene, CDR1 is SGHTA and CDR2 is FQGNSA. Trimming removed 4 bases from V and 4 bases from J, with 10 bases in between. The CDR3 runs 13 residues.

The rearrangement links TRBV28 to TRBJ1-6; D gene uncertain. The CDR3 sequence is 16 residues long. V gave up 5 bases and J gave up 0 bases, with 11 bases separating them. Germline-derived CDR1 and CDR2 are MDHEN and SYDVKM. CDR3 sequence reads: CASSHSTDSYNSPLHF. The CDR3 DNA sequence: TGTGCCAGCAGTCACTCGACTGACTCCTATAATTCACCCCTCCACTTT. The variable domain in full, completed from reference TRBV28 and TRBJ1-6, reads DVKVTQSSRYLVKRTGEKVFLECVQDMDHENMFWYRQDPGLGLRLIYFSYDVKMKEKGDIPEGYSVSREKKERFSLILESASTNQTSMYLCASSHSTDSYNSPLHFGNGTRLTVT.

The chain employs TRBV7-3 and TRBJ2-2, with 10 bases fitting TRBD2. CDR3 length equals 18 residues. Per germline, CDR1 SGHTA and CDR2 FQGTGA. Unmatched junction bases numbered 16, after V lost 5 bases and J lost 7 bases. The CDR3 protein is CASSPAGKRGGQGGELFF. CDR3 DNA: TGTGCCAGCAGCCCCGCGGGGAAGCGGGGGGGCCAGGGCGGGGAGCTGTTTTTT.

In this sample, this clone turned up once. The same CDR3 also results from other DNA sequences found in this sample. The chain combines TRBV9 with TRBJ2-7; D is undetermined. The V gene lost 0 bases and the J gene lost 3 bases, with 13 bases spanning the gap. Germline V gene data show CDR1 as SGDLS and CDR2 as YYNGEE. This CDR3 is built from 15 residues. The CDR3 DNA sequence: TGTGCCAGCAGCGTAGGGTCCGCGGCTCTCTACGAGCAGTACTTC. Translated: CASSVGSAALYEQYF.

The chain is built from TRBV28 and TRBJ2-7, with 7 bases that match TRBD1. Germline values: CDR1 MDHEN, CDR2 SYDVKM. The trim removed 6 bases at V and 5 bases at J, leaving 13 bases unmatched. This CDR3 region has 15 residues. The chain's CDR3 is CASSFGQAIINEQYF. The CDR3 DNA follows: TGTGCCAGCAGCTTCGGACAGGCGATCATAAACGAGCAGTACTTC. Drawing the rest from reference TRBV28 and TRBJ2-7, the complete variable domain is DVKVTQSSRYLVKRTGEKVFLECVQDMDHENMFWYRQDPGLGLRLIYFSYDVKMKEKGDIPEGYSVSREKKERFSLILESASTNQTSMYLCASSFGQAIINEQYFGPGTRLTVT.

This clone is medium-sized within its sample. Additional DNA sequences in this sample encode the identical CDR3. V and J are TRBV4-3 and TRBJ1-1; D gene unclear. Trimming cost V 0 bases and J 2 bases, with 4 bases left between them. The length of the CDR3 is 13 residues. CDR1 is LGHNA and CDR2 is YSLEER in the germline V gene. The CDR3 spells CASSQDRNTEAFF. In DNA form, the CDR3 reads TGCGCCAGCAGCCAAGATAGAAACACTGAAGCTTTCTTT.

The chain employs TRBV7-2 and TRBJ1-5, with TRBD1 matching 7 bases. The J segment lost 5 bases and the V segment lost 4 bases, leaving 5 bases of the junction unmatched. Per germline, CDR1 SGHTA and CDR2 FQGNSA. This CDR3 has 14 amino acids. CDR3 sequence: CASSSGTVYQPQHF. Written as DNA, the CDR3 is TGTGCCAGCAGCTCCGGGACAGTATATCAGCCCCAGCATTTT.